The 23 T cell receptor beta chains given below trace back to one sample, sequenced in a study of cytomegalovirus exposure and HLA in healthy donors. Primers included in the PCR were 60 Vbeta and 13 Jbeta primers. This table comes from immunoSEQ multiplex PCR, and its TCRdb copy is limited to in-frame clones, with some not included. This table holds fewer than 150,000 clones, roughly 80% found once. Sequences were obtained from PBMCs. These receptors all come from a man in his forties in good health and CMV-seronegative.

About this clone: The sample has other DNA sequences that encode this CDR3 too. V and J are TRBV7-2 and TRBJ2-7, with a tentative D call TRBD1 (6 bases). The CDR3 has 14 amino acids. From germline, CDR1 is SGHTA and CDR2 FQGNSA. Trimming cost V 1 base and J 4 bases, with 11 bases left between them. The CDR3 loop is CASSLGQGTYEQYF. CDR3 coding DNA: TGTGCCAGCAGCTTAGGCCAGGGGACATACGAGCAGTACTTC. Based on the CDR3 plus reference TRBV7-2 and TRBJ2-7, the full variable domain is GAGVSQSPSNKVTEKGKDVELRCDPISGHTALYWYRQSLGQGLEFLIYFQGNSAPDKSGLPSDRFSAERTGGSVSTLTIQRTQQEDSAVYLCASSLGQGTYEQYFGPGTRLTVT.

The chain combines TRBV6-1 with TRBJ2-3, with TRBD2 as a possible D gene (6 bases). From germline, CDR1 is MNHNS and CDR2 SASEGT. The CDR3 spans 15 residues. With 4 bases removed from V and 2 bases from J, the gap between germline ends came to 13 bases. For the CDR3, the DNA is TGTGCCAGCAGTGTTTCTGGACTACACACAGATACGCAGTATTTT. Translation gives CASSVSGLHTDTQYF.

The chain couples TRBV18 to TRBJ2-5; D is possibly TRBD1 (6 bases). Germline CDR1 and CDR2: KGHSH and LQKENI. Trimming shortened V by 5 bases and J by 1 base, and 17 bases separated the two germline ends. This CDR3 is 16 amino acids long. The CDR3 DNA reads as TGTGCCAGCTCATCAGACTGGACAGCTATCCAAGAGACCCAGTACTTC. Protein product: CASSSDWTAIQETQYF.

This clone showed up just once. V usage is TRBV2 and J usage is TRBJ2-5; 8 bases are shared with TRBD2. Trimming removed 11 bases from V and 5 bases from J; junction bases left unmatched: 7. The CDR3 is 12 amino acids. CDR1 SNHLY and CDR2 FYNNEI come from the germline V gene. CDR3 DNA: TGTGCCGGGGGGACTAGTTGGGAGACCCAGTACTTC. Protein: CAGGTSWETQYF.

The chain combines TRBV30 with TRBJ2-5, with D perhaps TRBD1 (6 bases). The CDR3 is made up of 13 amino acids. Germline-derived CDR1 and CDR2 are GTSNPN and SVGIG (reference sequence). V dropped 4 bases and J dropped 1 base, with 10 bases sitting between them. CDR3 nucleotide sequence: TGTGCCTGGAACGGACAGCGCCAAGAGACCCAGTACTTC. Amino acid sequence: CAWNGQRQETQYF.

The rearrangement joins TRBV6-5 to TRBJ1-2; TRBD1 matches at 8 bases. The CDR3 has 13 residues. After removal of 6 bases from V and 2 bases from J, the junction contained 2 bases not matched to a gene. The germline V gene has CDR1 MNHEY and CDR2 SVGAGI. CDR3 nucleotide sequence: TGTGCCAGCAGACGACAGGGGAACTATGGCTACACCTTC. It codes for CASRRQGNYGYTF.

With respect to this clone: Other DNA sequences in this specimen translate into the identical CDR3. The V gene is TRBV5-1, the J gene TRBJ1-2; TRBD1 might be the D (5 bases). In germline, CDR1 is SGHRS, CDR2 YFSETQ. V gave up 0 bases and J gave up 6 bases, with 12 bases separating them. The CDR3 runs to 14 residues. The CDR3 DNA is TGCGCCAGCAGCTTGGTGGCAGGGAAGGATGGCTACACCTTC. As protein: CASSLVAGKDGYTF.

This chain connects TRBV7-9 to TRBJ2-4; 11 positions agree with TRBD2. The V gene end was trimmed by 0 bases and the J gene end by 0 bases; junction bases not matched to a gene: 4. CDR1 is SEHNR, CDR2 FQNEAQ, per germline (reference sequence). CDR3 length equals 18 residues. The CDR3 DNA follows: TGTGCCAGCAGCTTAGCGGGACTAGCGGACCTAGCCAAAAACATTCAGTACTTC. Encoded protein: CASSLAGLADLAKNIQYF.

This clone was observed a single time. The chain joins TRBV6-5 to TRBJ1-4; unclear D gene. Germline V CDR1 and CDR2: MNHEY, SVGAGI. V lost 6 bases and J lost 8, with 13 bases in between. This CDR3 has 13 residues. Here the CDR3 reads CASRAGWREKLFF. The CDR3 coding sequence is TGTGCCAGCAGGGCGGGGTGGAGGGAAAAACTGTTTTTT.

J is TRBJ1-2 and V is TRBV27; 7 bases line up with TRBD1. The CDR3 length is 15 residues. Trimming removed 5 bases from V and 0 bases from J; junction bases left unmatched: 6. Germline CDR1 and CDR2: MNHEY and SMNVEV (reference sequence). CDR3 in DNA: TGTGCCAGCAGTCCGCGACAGGGAGCTAACTATGGCTACACCTTC. Translation gives CASSPRQGANYGYTF.

The chain combines TRBV30 with TRBJ1-1; perhaps TRBD1 as D (5 bases). Trimming took off 3 bases at V and 0 bases at J, with 8 bases between the two ends. The CDR3 extends over 13 amino acids. Germline assignment: CDR1 GTSNPN and CDR2 SVGIG (reference sequence). In nucleotides, the CDR3 is TGTGCCTGGAGGGAGGGGTTGAACACTGAAGCTTTCTTT. Its protein product is CAWREGLNTEAFF.

This chain connects TRBV30 to TRBJ2-1, with D perhaps matching TRBD1 (6 bases). Germline lookup yields CDR1 GTSNPN and CDR2 SVGIG (reference sequence). Trimming removed 2 bases from V and 6 bases from J, with 17 bases in between. This CDR3 has 15 residues. CDR3 sequence (DNA): TGTGCCTGGAGTTTGCCTCGAGCAGGGGTCAATGAGCAGTTCTTC. Translation: CAWSLPRAGVNEQFF.

The sample holds one count of this clone. The chain combines TRBV18 with TRBJ2-6, with D perhaps TRBD1 (6 bases). Germline lookup yields CDR1 KGHSH and CDR2 LQKENI. The CDR3 runs 17 residues. Trimming removed 1 base from V and 0 bases from J, with 10 bases in between. This CDR3 is CASSPQTGNSGANVLTF. The CDR3 coding sequence is TGTGCCAGCTCACCACAGACAGGAAACTCTGGGGCCAACGTCCTGACTTTC.

Points on this clone: Sequence at one end of the junction differs from germline and may be a read error. The V and J genes are TRBV30 and TRBJ2-2, with no clear D. CDR1 is GTSNPN, CDR2 SVGIG, per germline (reference sequence). The length of the CDR3 is 12 residues. The CDR3 region is CVWSDGPGELFF. The CDR3 DNA sequence: TGTGTCTGGAGTGATGGGCCCGGGGAGCTGTTTTTT. Full variable domain (missing parts from reference TRBV30 and TRBJ2-2): SQTIHQWPATLVQPVGSPLSLECTVEGTSNPNLYWYRQAAGRGLQLLFYSVGIGQISSEVPQNLSASRPQDRQFILSSKKLLLSDSGFYLCVWSDGPGELFFGEGSRLTVL.

This clone was counted between two and nine times. The chain uses TRBV2 and TRBJ2-3, with 10 nucleotides matching TRBD2. The CDR3 spans 17 residues. Germline V gives CDR1 SNHLY, CDR2 FYNNEI. Trimming removed 6 bases from V and 0 bases from J; junction bases left unmatched: 9. Here the CDR3 reads CASSGASGGLSTDTQYF. DNA of the CDR3: TGTGCCAGCAGCGGGGCTAGCGGGGGCCTTAGCACAGATACGCAGTATTTT.

This clone has a single count. The chain's CDR3 is CASSVGLLGNEQFF. The CDR3 nucleotides read TGTGCCAGCAGCGTAGGCCTCCTAGGAAATGAGCAGTTCTTC. The rearrangement joins TRBV9 to TRBJ2-1, with D uncertain. The germline V gene has CDR1 SGDLS and CDR2 YYNGEE. The V end was cut by 0 bases, the J end by 7 bases, with 11 bases between. The CDR3 is 14 residues long.

This clone was counted only a few times. The CDR3 region has the DNA TGTGCCAGCAGTTTTACGACAGGCAATGAGCAGTTCTTC. Translated: CASSFTTGNEQFF. The genes are TRBV27 and TRBJ2-1; a possible D gene is TRBD1 (6 bases). CDR1 and CDR2 (germline): MNHEY, SMNVEV (reference sequence). Trimming shortened V by 3 bases and J by 6 bases, and 9 bases separated the two germline ends. This CDR3 is built from 13 residues.

This rearrangement joins TRBV5-1 to TRBJ2-3, with TRBD1 matching 7 bases. V lost 6 bases to trimming and J lost 2 bases; unmatched junction nucleotides: 6. This CDR3 region has 14 residues. From germline, CDR1 is SGHRS and CDR2 YFSETQ. The CDR3 sequence is CASNTGTATDTQYF. The DNA for the CDR3 is TGCGCCAGCAACACCGGGACAGCCACAGATACGCAGTATTTT.

The rearrangement links TRBV7-8 to TRBJ2-5, with 11 bases matching TRBD2. Per germline, CDR1 SGHVS and CDR2 FQNEAQ. The J segment lost 2 bases and the V segment lost 7 bases, leaving 6 bases of the junction unmatched. The CDR3 is 15 amino acids. The CDR3 reads CASMLLAGAQETQYF. Written as DNA, the CDR3 is TGTGCCAGCATGCTACTAGCGGGAGCGCAAGAGACCCAGTACTTC.

The gene calls are TRBV7-9 and TRBJ2-7; D is perhaps TRBD2 (5 bases). The CDR3 contains 11 residues. Trimming shortened V by 7 bases and J by 7 bases, and 11 bases separated the two germline ends. The germline CDR1 and CDR2 sequences are SEHNR and FQNEAQ (reference sequence). In DNA form, the CDR3 reads TGTGCCAGCACCGGCCGGGGAGAGCAGTACTTC. Translated, it gives CASTGRGEQYF.

The gene calls are TRBV7-9 and TRBJ2-5, with a weak D call TRBD2 (5 bases). The germline V and J ends were trimmed by 5 bases and 1 base, with 11 bases remaining between them. The germline gives CDR1 SEHNR, CDR2 FQNEAQ (reference sequence). The CDR3 is 14 residues long. The CDR3 DNA is TGTGCCAGCAGCCCCTTCCTAGCCCAAGAGACCCAGTACTTC. Translated: CASSPFLAQETQYF.

This clone was recorded only once. The chain joins TRBV28 to TRBJ2-1; D might be TRBD1 (5 bases). The CDR3 length is 13 residues. V lost 3 bases and J lost 8, with 11 bases in between. Germline CDR1 MDHEN, CDR2 SYDVKM. The CDR3 nucleotides are TGTGCCAGCAGTTTGATTAGCAGGGATGAGCAGTTCTTC. It specifies CASSLISRDEQFF.

This sequence joins TRBV18 and TRBJ2-3; TRBD1 agrees at 10 bases. The CDR3 runs 16 residues. From germline, CDR1 is KGHSH and CDR2 LQKENI. Unmatched junction bases numbered 3, after V lost 0 bases and J lost 3 bases. The CDR3 DNA sequence: TGTGCCAGCTCACCACCTGGGACAGGGGTTACAGATACGCAGTATTTT. Encoded protein: CASSPPGTGVTDTQYF.